What follows are 28 T cell receptor beta chains derived from one specimen sequenced in a study of vaccination and CD4 T cells after COVID-19. With the Oncomine TCR Beta short-read assay, DNA from cultured CD4+ T cells was sequenced. TCRdb re-analysed the PCR reads in MiXCR, keeping a single row per CDR3 protein. The sample includes about 4,000 distinct CDR3 sequences, approximately 45% of them seen just once. Treatment defined: approximately nine-day PBMC culture with coronavirus spike peptide pools or control peptides (ViraFEST assay). The antigens for these receptors are not known. The sample consisted of CD4+ T cells from blood, cultured in vitro. The receptors shown here come from a human donor who had recovered from COVID-19.

The chain has TRBV7-2 and TRBJ1-1; perhaps TRBD1 as D (6 bases). V lost 5 bases to trimming and J lost 4 bases, with 20 bases between them. This CDR3 comprises 16 residues. The germline gives CDR1 SGHTA, CDR2 FQGNSA. CDR3 nucleotide sequence: TGTGCCAGCAGCCCTAACCCCACAGGGTCGGGCACTGAAGCTTTCTTT. This codes for CASSPNPTGSGTEAFF.

This clonotype was found a few times. For the CDR3, the DNA is TGTGCCAGCAGTGGTTCTAGGAGCCTCCAAGAGACCCAGTACTTC. It encodes CASSGSRSLQETQYF. V gene TRBV6-1 combines with J gene TRBJ2-5; D is unresolved. Trimming pared 4 bases from V and 1 base from J, leaving 13 bases between. CDR3 length equals 15 residues. The germline CDR1 and CDR2 sequences are MNHNS and SASEGT.

There are a few counts of this clonotype. V gene TRBV20-1 combines with J gene TRBJ1-4; D ambiguous. The germline V gene encodes CDR1 DFQATT and CDR2 SNEGSKA (reference sequence). V was trimmed by 4 bases and J by 7 bases, leaving 7 bases between them. The CDR3 loop spans 11 amino acids. CDR3 DNA sequence: TGCAGTGCTACCAAGCGTGAAAAACTGTTTTTT. Translating it yields CSATKREKLFF.

V usage is TRBV15 and J usage is TRBJ1-1, with D possibly matching TRBD1 (5 bases). The germline V and J ends were trimmed by 1 base and 1 base, with 10 bases remaining between them. The CDR3 has 15 amino acids. Germline CDR1 and CDR2: LNHNV and YYDKDF (reference sequence). The CDR3 DNA sequence: TGTGCCACCAGCAGAGGGGGGTCAGCGAACACTGAAGCTTTCTTT. Protein sequence: CATSRGGSANTEAFF.

This rearrangement joins TRBV6-5 to TRBJ2-1; a possible D gene is TRBD2 (5 bases). Deletions cut 0 bases from V and 1 base from J, with 13 bases between. CDR3 length: 17 residues. Germline CDR1 and CDR2: MNHEY and SVGAGI. CDR3 in amino acids: CASSYSASAESYNEQFF. The CDR3 nucleotides read TGTGCCAGCAGTTACTCGGCGTCAGCGGAGTCCTACAATGAGCAGTTCTTC.

The rearrangement links TRBV5-8 to TRBJ2-7; 7 bases line up with TRBD1. The CDR3 covers 15 residues. Germline trimming cut 4 bases from V and 0 bases from J; bases unmatched to any gene: 7. Germline values: CDR1 SGHTS, CDR2 YDEGEE. CDR3 coding DNA: TGTGCCAGCAGCCGCGGACAGGCGAGCTCCTACGAGCAGTACTTC. This encodes CASSRGQASSYEQYF. The variable domain in full, completed from reference TRBV5-8 and TRBJ2-7, reads EAGVTQSPTHLIKTRGQQATLRCSPISGHTSVYWYQQALGLGLQFLLWYDEGEERNRGNFPPRFSGRQFPNYSSELNVNALELEDSALYLCASSRGQASSYEQYFGPGTRLTVT.

This clonotype was seen a few times. The chain recombines TRBV28 with TRBJ1-2; TRBD1 is a possible D gene (6 bases). CDR3 size: 17 residues. Per germline, CDR1 MDHEN and CDR2 SYDVKM. Trimming removed 1 base at V and 2 bases at J, with 17 bases between. As DNA, the CDR3 is TGTGCCAGCAGTTTATTACTTTCCAGGGGCCGCAACTATGGCTACACCTTC. Protein product: CASSLLLSRGRNYGYTF.

The chain joins TRBV15 to TRBJ1-1; TRBD1 is a possible D gene (5 bases). Trimming pared 6 bases from V and 4 bases from J, leaving 18 bases between. Germline loops: CDR1 LNHNV, CDR2 YYDKDF (reference sequence). The CDR3 extends over 15 amino acids. CDR3 region: CATSSHRGAGTEAFF. Written as DNA, the CDR3 is TGTGCCACCAGTTCCCACCGAGGGGCGGGCACTGAAGCTTTCTTT.

This chain joins TRBV9 and TRBJ2-3; D is perhaps TRBD1 (5 bases). This CDR3 comprises 14 residues. V lost 4 bases and J lost 4, with 13 bases in between. Germline V lookup: CDR1 SGDLS, CDR2 YYNGEE. CDR3 region: CASSPFVGPDTQYF. CDR3 in DNA: TGTGCCAGCAGCCCGTTTGTGGGGCCAGATACGCAGTATTTT.

In its sample, this clonotype was seen a few times. The chain uses TRBV6-1 and TRBJ1-2, with 9 bases fitting TRBD1. CDR3 length equals 16 residues. Germline V CDR1 and CDR2: MNHNS, SASEGT. The junction had 12 bases not matched to a gene; V was cut back by 5 bases and J by 5 bases. CDR3 coding DNA: TGTGCCAGCAGTCCGTCGACAGGGGGGGGAAGGTATGGCTACACCTTC. It specifies CASSPSTGGGRYGYTF.

Only a few counts were recorded for this clonotype. V usage is TRBV7-6 and J usage is TRBJ1-3; 11 bases match TRBD1. CDR1 is SGHVS and CDR2 is FNYEAQ in the germline V gene. CDR3 size: 17 residues. The V segment lost 5 bases and the J segment 0 bases; nucleotides outside the gene matches: 6. In nucleotides, the CDR3 is TGTGCCAGCAGCCCCGGACAGGGGGCTTACTCTGGAAACACCATATATTTT. Its protein product is CASSPGQGAYSGNTIYF. The variable domain in full, completed from reference TRBV7-6 and TRBJ1-3, reads GAGVSQSPRYKVTKRGQDVALRCDPISGHVSLYWYRQALGQGPEFLTYFNYEAQQDKSGLPNDRFSAERPEGSISTLTIQRTEQRDSAMYRCASSPGQGAYSGNTIYFGEGSWLTVV.

The chain is built from TRBV4-2 and TRBJ2-1; 10 nucleotides line up with TRBD2. This CDR3 region has 19 residues. Trimming took 1 base from V and 0 from J; bases not matched to a gene: 9. Germline V lookup: CDR1 LGHNA, CDR2 YNFKEQ. This CDR3 is CASSQGGSGGSSSYNEQFF. Here the CDR3 DNA reads TGTGCCAGCAGCCAAGGGGGTAGCGGGGGGTCTAGCTCCTACAATGAGCAGTTCTTC.

V is TRBV6-1 and J is TRBJ1-2; D is possibly TRBD1 (6 bases). CDR3 length: 13 residues. V lost 4 bases and J lost 0, with 6 bases in between. Germline V gene data show CDR1 as MNHNS and CDR2 as SASEGT. CDR3: CASSAGANYGYTF. The CDR3 DNA reads TGTGCCAGCAGTGCAGGGGCTAACTATGGCTACACCTTC.

This clonotype is labeled as large. The chain combines TRBV7-2 with TRBJ2-7; 8 positions agree with TRBD2. Germline V CDR1 and CDR2: SGHTA, FQGNSA. The CDR3 runs to 18 residues. Unmatched junction bases numbered 19, after V lost 5 bases and J lost 4 bases. The CDR3 loop is CASSPVPGGGLGGYEQYF. The DNA of the CDR3 is TGTGCCAGCAGCCCAGTCCCTGGGGGGGGACTAGGCGGTTACGAGCAGTACTTC.

This clonotype was observed a few times. The chain combines TRBV2 with TRBJ1-1; D is undetermined. Looked up from germline, CDR1 is SNHLY and CDR2 is FYNNEI. The CDR3 is 15 amino acids. V lost 5 bases, J lost 1 base, and 14 bases lay in between. The CDR3 DNA reads as TGTGCCAGCAGTCTGACGGCACCAAGGAACACTGAAGCTTTCTTT. Its protein is CASSLTAPRNTEAFF.

The chain links TRBV6-1 to TRBJ1-5; D is ambiguous. CDR3 length: 14 amino acids. Germline V CDR1 and CDR2: MNHNS, SASEGT. Trimming shortened V by 3 bases and J by 4 bases, and 10 bases separated the two germline ends. In nucleotides, the CDR3 is TGTGCCAGCAGTGACCTCAATCCAAATCAGCCCCAGCATTTT. Its translation: CASSDLNPNQPQHF.

The rearrangement links TRBV27 to TRBJ1-2; a possible D gene is TRBD1 (5 bases). CDR3 length: 14 amino acids. The V gene's germline CDR1 is MNHEY and CDR2 SMNVEV (reference sequence). V was trimmed by 5 bases and J by 8 bases, leaving 18 bases between them. CDR3 coding DNA: TGTGCCAGCAGTCCCACTAGGCAGGGTAGCGGCTACACCTTC. Its protein product is CASSPTRQGSGYTF.

By share, this clonotype counts as large. J is TRBJ2-1 and V is TRBV19, with a possible D match to TRBD2 (7 bases). V was pared by 3 bases and J by 6 bases, with 15 bases between. Germline V gene data show CDR1 as LNHDA and CDR2 as SQIVND (reference sequence). This CDR3 comprises 15 residues. The CDR3 sequence is CASSIPRGGSNEQFF. DNA for the CDR3: TGTGCCAGTAGTATTCCTAGGGGGGGATCCAATGAGCAGTTCTTC.

This chain uses TRBV28 with TRBJ1-3; D possibly corresponds to TRBD1 (5 bases). This CDR3 has 17 amino acids. V was trimmed by 6 bases and J by 2 bases, leaving 20 bases between them. Germline lookup yields CDR1 MDHEN and CDR2 SYDVKM. The CDR3 DNA reads as TGTGCCAGCAGCGACCCCTCAGGGACGGCCACTGGAAACACCATATATTTT. Translating gives CASSDPSGTATGNTIYF. Full variable domain (remainder filled in from reference TRBV28 and TRBJ1-3): DVKVTQSSRYLVKRTGEKVFLECVQDMDHENMFWYRQDPGLGLRLIYFSYDVKMKEKGDIPEGYSVSREKKERFSLILESASTNQTSMYLCASSDPSGTATGNTIYFGEGSWLTVV.

The J gene is TRBJ2-7, the V gene TRBV4-2; 8 nucleotides agree with TRBD1. V lost 2 bases, J lost 3 bases, and 3 bases stayed unmatched. This CDR3 is 14 amino acids long. Germline-derived CDR1 and CDR2 are LGHNA and YNFKEQ. The CDR3 DNA reads as TGTGCCAGCAGCCAAAGGACAGGGAACTACGAGCAGTACTTC. Protein sequence: CASSQRTGNYEQYF.

The chain has TRBV7-3 and TRBJ1-2; no clear D. This CDR3 is built from 13 residues. In germline, CDR1 is SGHTA, CDR2 FQGTGA. V lost 2 bases to trimming and J lost 7 bases, with 11 bases between them. Written as DNA, the CDR3 is TGTGCCAGCAGCTTACGATATGATAGTGGCTACACCTTC. Translation gives CASSLRYDSGYTF.

The chain couples TRBV7-2 to TRBJ1-6, with D unresolved. Trimming took 2 bases from V and 9 from J, leaving 14 bases between them. The CDR3 runs to 15 residues. Germline V gives CDR1 SGHTA, CDR2 FQGNSA. For the CDR3, the DNA is TGTGCCAGCAGCTTAATGCGGACTACAATTTCACCCCTCCACTTT. Its translation: CASSLMRTTISPLHF. The full variable domain, its missing parts supplied by reference TRBV7-2 and TRBJ1-6, is GAGVSQSPSNKVTEKGKDVELRCDPISGHTALYWYRQSLGQGLEFLIYFQGNSAPDKSGLPSDRFSAERTGGSVSTLTIQRTQQEDSAVYLCASSLMRTTISPLHFGNGTRLTVT.

The V and J genes are TRBV25-1 and TRBJ2-1; 11 bases are a match to TRBD2. CDR1 is MGHDK, CDR2 SYGVNS, per germline. The CDR3 is made up of 15 amino acids. After removal of 2 bases from V and 7 bases from J, the junction contained 4 bases not matched to a gene. The CDR3 reads CASSENLAGGNEQFF. Written as DNA, the CDR3 is TGTGCCAGCAGTGAAAACCTAGCGGGAGGTAATGAGCAGTTCTTC.

This chain links TRBV18 with TRBJ2-3; D may correspond to TRBD1 or TRBD2 (6 bases each). V lost 3 bases and J 4 bases, leaving 17 bases between the germline ends. Germline assignment: CDR1 KGHSH and CDR2 LQKENI. The length of the CDR3 is 16 residues. Here the CDR3 DNA reads TGTGCCAGCTCACCTCGGGGACAAGGAGGGGCAGATACGCAGTATTTT. It encodes CASSPRGQGGADTQYF.

The J gene is TRBJ2-2, the V gene TRBV2, with D possibly TRBD1 on 6 matching bases. The CDR3 runs 15 residues. The V end lost 6 bases, the J end lost 4 bases, and 15 bases lay between the germline ends. From germline, CDR1 is SNHLY and CDR2 FYNNEI. The CDR3 here is CASSLLTGTTGELFF. CDR3 nucleotide sequence: TGTGCCAGCAGCTTGTTAACAGGGACCACCGGGGAGCTGTTTTTT.

Only a few counts were recorded for this clonotype. The V and J genes are TRBV6-5 and TRBJ2-3; no definite D call. Looked up from germline, CDR1 is MNHEY and CDR2 is SVGAGI. V was trimmed by 4 bases and J by 2 bases, leaving 7 bases between them. CDR3 length: 13 residues. CDR3 sequence (DNA): TGTGCCAGCAGTTCCCAGGCCACAGATACGCAGTATTTT. Amino acids: CASSSQATDTQYF.

The V call is TRBV7-2, the J call TRBJ2-4; D might be TRBD2 (6 bases). Trimming took 3 bases from V and 7 from J, leaving 16 bases between them. The CDR3 consists of 15 residues. The germline CDR1 and CDR2 sequences are SGHTA and FQGNSA. CDR3 nucleotide sequence: TGTGCCAGCAGCTTGAATGGTGCGGGATGGAACATTCAGTACTTC. Its translation is CASSLNGAGWNIQYF. Based on the CDR3 plus reference TRBV7-2 and TRBJ2-4, the full variable domain is GAGVSQSPSNKVTEKGKDVELRCDPISGHTALYWYRQSLGQGLEFLIYFQGNSAPDKSGLPSDRFSAERTGGSVSTLTIQRTQQEDSAVYLCASSLNGAGWNIQYFGAGTRLSVL.

The chain combines TRBV7-2 with TRBJ2-7; perhaps TRBD2 as D (5 bases). CDR1 SGHTA and CDR2 FQGNSA come from the germline V gene. V lost 6 bases to trimming and J lost 0 bases, with 12 bases between them. This CDR3 region has 14 residues. As DNA, the CDR3 is TGTGCCAGCAGGGCGGGTCCCCGCTCCTACGAGCAGTACTTC. Translating it yields CASRAGPRSYEQYF.